The 3 T cell receptor beta chains below come from one sample, sequenced in a study of T-cell memory formation after mild COVID-19. One entry per CDR3 protein, called by TCRdb with MiXCR from the 5' RACE reads. The sample has about 38,000 distinct CDR3 sequences, approximately 10% seen once. The sample comprised PBMCs or a T cell subset sorted from them (not recorded which). The receptors were sampled from a man younger than 30 who had mild COVID-19 (a few samples of this study predate the infection). Cell type and time point are not known.

The table lists this clonotype with many counts. The rearrangement uses TRBV27 and TRBJ2-2, with a weak D call TRBD2 (6 bases). Trimming removed 3 bases at V and 4 bases at J, with 9 bases between. This CDR3 region has 14 residues. The germline gives CDR1 MNHEY, CDR2 SMNVEV (reference sequence). CDR3 sequence reads: CASSFPGGTGELFF. CDR3 in DNA: TGTGCCAGCAGTTTCCCCGGGGGCACCGGGGAGCTGTTTTTT.

This clonotype occurred many times. The chain couples TRBV23-1 to TRBJ2-7, with 7 bases aligning to TRBD2. TRBV23-1 is flagged as an ORF with uncertain function. The V and J ends lost 0 bases and 6 bases, in that order; junction bases with no gene match: 2. CDR3 length: 13 residues. The CDR3 reads CASSQSWEGEQYV. CDR3 DNA: TGCGCCAGCAGTCAATCTTGGGAGGGCGAGCAGTACGTC.

Ten or more counts support this clonotype. The rearrangement joins TRBV3-1 to TRBJ2-3; D not resolved. V was cut by 5 bases and J by 6 bases, with 12 bases left in between. CDR3 length equals 13 residues. Germline V CDR1 and CDR2: LGHDT, YNNKEL (reference sequence). The CDR3 loop is CASSEGRSDTQYF. CDR3 nucleotide sequence: TGTGCCAGCAGCGAAGGGCGCTCCGATACGCAGTATTTT.